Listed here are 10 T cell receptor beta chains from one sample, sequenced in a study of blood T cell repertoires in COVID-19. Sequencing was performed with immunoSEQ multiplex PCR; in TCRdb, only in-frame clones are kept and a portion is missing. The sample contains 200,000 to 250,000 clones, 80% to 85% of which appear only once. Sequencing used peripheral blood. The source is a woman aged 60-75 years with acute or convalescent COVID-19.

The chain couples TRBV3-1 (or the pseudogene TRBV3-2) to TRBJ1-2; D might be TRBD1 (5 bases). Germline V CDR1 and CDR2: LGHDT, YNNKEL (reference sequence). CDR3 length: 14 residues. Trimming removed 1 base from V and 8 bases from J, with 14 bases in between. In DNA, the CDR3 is TGTGCCAGCAGCCAAGGCCCCGGGGGTTCCGGCTACACCTTC. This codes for CASSQGPGGSGYTF.

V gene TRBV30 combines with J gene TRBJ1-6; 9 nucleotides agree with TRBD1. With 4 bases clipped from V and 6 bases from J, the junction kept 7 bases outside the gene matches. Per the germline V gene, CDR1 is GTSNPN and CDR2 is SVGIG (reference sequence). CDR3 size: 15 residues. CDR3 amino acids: CAWNLVDRGNSPLHF. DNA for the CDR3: TGTGCCTGGAATTTAGTGGACAGGGGTAATTCACCCCTCCACTTT.

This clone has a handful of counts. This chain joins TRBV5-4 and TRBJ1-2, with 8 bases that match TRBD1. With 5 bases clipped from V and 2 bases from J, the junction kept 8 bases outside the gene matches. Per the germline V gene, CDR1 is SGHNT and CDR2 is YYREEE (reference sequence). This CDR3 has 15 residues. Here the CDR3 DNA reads TGTGCCAGCAGTTCCCCGGGACAGGCAAACTATGGCTACACCTTC. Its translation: CASSSPGQANYGYTF. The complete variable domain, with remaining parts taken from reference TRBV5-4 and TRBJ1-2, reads ETGVTQSPTHLIKTRGQQVTLRCSSQSGHNTVSWYQQALGQGPQFIFQYYREEENGRGNFPPRFSGLQFPNYSSELNVNALELDDSALYLCASSSPGQANYGYTFGSGTRLTVV.

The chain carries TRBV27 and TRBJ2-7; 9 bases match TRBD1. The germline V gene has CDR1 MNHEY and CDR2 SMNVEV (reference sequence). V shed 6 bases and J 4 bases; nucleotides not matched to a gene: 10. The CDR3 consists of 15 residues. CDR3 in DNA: TGTGCCAGCAGACACGGACAGGGGATTAATTACGAGCAGTACTTC. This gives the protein CASRHGQGINYEQYF.

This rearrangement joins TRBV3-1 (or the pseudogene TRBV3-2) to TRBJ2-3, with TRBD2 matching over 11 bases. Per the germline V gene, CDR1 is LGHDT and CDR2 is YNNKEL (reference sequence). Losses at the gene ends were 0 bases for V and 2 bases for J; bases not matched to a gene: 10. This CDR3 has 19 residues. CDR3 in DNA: TGTGCCAGCAGCCAAGATGTAGTCGCTAGCGGGGGGACCACAGATACGCAGTATTTT. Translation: CASSQDVVASGGTTDTQYF.

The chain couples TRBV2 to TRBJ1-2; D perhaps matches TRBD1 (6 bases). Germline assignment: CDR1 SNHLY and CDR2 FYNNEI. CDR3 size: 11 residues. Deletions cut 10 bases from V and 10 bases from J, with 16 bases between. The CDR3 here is CAISSSGDYTF. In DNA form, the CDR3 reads TGTGCCATCAGCTCTTCAGGGGACTACACCTTC.

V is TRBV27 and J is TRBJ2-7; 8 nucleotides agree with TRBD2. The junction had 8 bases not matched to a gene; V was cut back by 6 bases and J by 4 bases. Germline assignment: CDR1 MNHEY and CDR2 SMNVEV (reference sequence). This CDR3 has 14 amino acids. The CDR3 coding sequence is TGTGCCAGCAGACCGGGACTAGATCTTTACGAGCAGTACTTC. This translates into CASRPGLDLYEQYF.

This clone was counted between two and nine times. CDR3 sequence reads: CASLFSSYNSPLHF. In DNA form, the CDR3 reads TGTGCCAGCCTATTTAGCTCCTATAATTCACCCCTCCACTTT. The genes are TRBV2 and TRBJ1-6, with D unclear. The CDR3 covers 14 residues. Germline-derived CDR1 and CDR2 are SNHLY and FYNNEI. Trimming cost V 8 bases and J 0 bases, with 8 bases left between them.

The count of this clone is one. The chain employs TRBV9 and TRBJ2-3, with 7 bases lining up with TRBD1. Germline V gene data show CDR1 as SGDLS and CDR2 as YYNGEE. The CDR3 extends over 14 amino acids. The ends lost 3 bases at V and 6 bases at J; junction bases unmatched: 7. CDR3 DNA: TGTGCCAGCAGCGCCTTTTCACAGGGGGATACGCAGTATTTT. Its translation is CASSAFSQGDTQYF.

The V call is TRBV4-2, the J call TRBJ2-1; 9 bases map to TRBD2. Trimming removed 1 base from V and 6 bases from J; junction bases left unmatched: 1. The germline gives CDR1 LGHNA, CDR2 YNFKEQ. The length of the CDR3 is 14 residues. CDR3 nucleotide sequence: TGTGCCAGCAGCCAAGCTAGCGGGGCCAATGAGCAGTTCTTC. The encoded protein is CASSQASGANEQFF.